These T cell receptor beta chains were read from a single sample in a study of OX40 agonist ivuxolimab in advanced cancers. The data were produced by immunoSEQ multiplex PCR, yet TCRdb's version contains in-frame clones alone and is incomplete. The repertoire holds over 50,000 clones, with roughly 92% as singletons. Sequenced material: CD4+ or CD8+ T cells sorted from blood, taken in a trial of the OX40 agonist ivuxolimab. The receptors derive from an adult with an advanced solid tumor such as melanoma, head and neck, liver or kidney cancer. Both conserved end residues are part of each CDR3. The order of the fields is D gene, clone size, J gene, V gene, CDR3 DNA, CDR3 protein. D genes are given only for firm matches. Clone size is not always given. Where it is, it says once, few, many or a class for expanded clones.

NA | NA | TRBJ2-3 | TRBV5-1 | TGCGCCAGCAGCTTGGGACGGGGGGCTAGCTCTAAAAGCACAGATACGCAGTATTTT | CASSLGRGASSKSTDTQYF
NA | NA | TRBJ2-1 | TRBV7-3 | TGTGCCAGCAGCTTAACGGGAACTGAGCAGTTCTTC | CASSLTGTEQFF
TRBD1 | NA | TRBJ2-7 | TRBV14 | TGTGCCAGCAGCCAAACCTACGACAGGGGAAACGAGCAGTACTTC | CASSQTYDRGNEQYF
TRBD1 | NA | TRBJ1-2 | TRBV2 | TGTGCCAGCGGAATAGACAGGGAGACTGGCTACACCTTC | CASGIDRETGYTF
NA | NA | TRBJ2-7 | TRBV11-2 | TGTGCCAGCAGCTTCACAGGGTACGAGCAGTACTTC | CASSFTGYEQYF
TRBD2 | NA | TRBJ2-1 | TRBV7-8 | TGTGCCAGCAGCTTCACGCTGGGGCTAGCGGGAGGGAATGAGCAGTTCTTC | CASSFTLGLAGGNEQFF
NA | once | TRBJ2-6 | TRBV11-2 | TGTGCCAGCAGGAGGCCGGGGACTTCTGGGGCCAACGTCCTGACTTTC | CASRRPGTSGANVLTF
TRBD1 | NA | TRBJ2-7 | TRBV4-2 | TGTGCCAGCAGCCAAGATTCGCCGGGACAGGCCGCCGAGCAGTACTTC | CASSQDSPGQAAEQYF
NA | NA | TRBJ1-5 | TRBV4-2 | TGTGCCAGCAGCCAAGCGGGGGATAGCAATCAGCCCCAGCATTTT | CASSQAGDSNQPQHF
NA | NA | TRBJ2-7 | TRBV5-4 | TGTGCCAGCAGCTTGGGCAACTCCTACGAGCAGTACTTC | CASSLGNSYEQYF
TRBD1 | once | TRBJ1-1 | TRBV27 | TGTGCCAGCAGTCCGAGGACAGGACACACTGAAGCTTTCTTT | CASSPRTGHTEAFF
NA | NA | TRBJ2-2 | TRBV4-1 | TGCGCCAGCAGCCAAGACCCACCCCCCCCGGGCCCTACCGGGGAGCTGTTTTTT | CASSQDPPPPGPTGELFF
NA | once | TRBJ2-2 | TRBV7-3 | TGTGCCAGCAGCTCCCCGACTGACACCGGGGAGCTGTTTTTT | CASSSPTDTGELFF
NA | NA | TRBJ1-1 | TRBV2 | TGTGCCAGCAGTCCACGGAATACTGAAGCTTTCTTT | CASSPRNTEAFF
TRBD1 | once | TRBJ2-3 | TRBV9 | TGTGCCAGCAGCGTAGAGGGGGCTTCTAGCACAGATACGCAGTATTTT | CASSVEGASSTDTQYF
NA | NA | TRBJ1-5 | TRBV10-2 | TGCGCCAGCGCCGCGGGACCCAAGGCCCCCCAGCATTTT | CASAAGPKAPQHF
NA | once | TRBJ1-1 | TRBV11-2 | TGTGCCAGCGATAGTCAGGGGCTTCCCGGCGGAGCTTTCTTT | CASDSQGLPGGAFF
NA | once | TRBJ1-5 | TRBV27 | TGTGCCAGCAGTTTAGGCCCGGATCAGCCCCAGCATTTT | CASSLGPDQPQHF
NA | once | TRBJ2-3 | TRBV27 | TGTGCCAGCAGTTCTCGGACAACCGCAGATACGCAGTATTTT | CASSSRTTADTQYF
TRBD1 | NA | TRBJ1-1 | TRBV5-1 | TGCGCCAGCAGCGCGGCTACAGGGGGACACACTGAAGCTTTCTTT | CASSAATGGHTEAFF
NA | once | TRBJ2-1 | TRBV29-1 | TGCAGCGTTGACAGGCCGAACTACAATGAGCAGTTCTTC | CSVDRPNYNEQFF
NA | NA | TRBJ1-5 | TRBV27 | TGTGCCAGCAGTCCCTCCTCGGGCCAGAAAATTCAGCCCCAGCATTTT | CASSPSSGQKIQPQHF
NA | NA | TRBJ2-1 | TRBV16 | TGTGCCAGCAGCCAATCGCGGAACAATGAGCAGTTCTTC | CASSQSRNNEQFF
NA | NA | TRBJ2-5 | TRBV5-1 | TGCGCCAGCAGCTTGGAAGGGGCTCTAGAGACCCAGTACTTC | CASSLEGALETQYF
TRBD1 | medium-sized | TRBJ2-7 | TRBV10-3 | TGTGCCATCAGTGATACAGGGGAATACGAGCAGTACTTC | CAISDTGEYEQYF
NA | once | TRBJ1-4 | TRBV6-5 | TGTGCCACAAAGCGGGGTGCTAATGAAAAACTGTTTTTT | CATKRGANEKLFF
NA | once | TRBJ1-1 | TRBV6-6 | TGTGCCAGCGCACTTGGGGACACTGAAGCTTTCTTT | CASALGDTEAFF
TRBD1 | NA | TRBJ1-1 | TRBV4-1 | TGCGCCAGCAGCCAAGCGTTCGGACAGGAGACTGAAGCTTTCTTT | CASSQAFGQETEAFF
NA | NA | TRBJ2-1 | TRBV13 | TGTGCCAGCAGCAGGGACGACCGGGAGCAGTTCTTC | CASSRDDREQFF
TRBD2 | NA | TRBJ2-7 | TRBV4-3 | TGCGCCAGCAGCCAAGGCCGCCTAGCGGCGGACTACGAGCAGTACTTC | CASSQGRLAADYEQYF
TRBD2 | NA | TRBJ2-7 | TRBV7-8 | TGTGCCAGCAGCTTAGCGCTTATAGGACTAGCGGGAGTTCTCTACGAGCAGTACTTC | CASSLALIGLAGVLYEQYF
NA | NA | TRBJ2-1 | TRBV7-9 | TGTGCCAGCAGCTTAGTGGGACGGGGCACAATCAATGAGCAGTTCTTC | CASSLVGRGTINEQFF
NA | NA | TRBJ2-1 | TRBV27 | TGTGCCAGCAGTTTAACGGGACCCTACAATGAGCAGTTCTTC | CASSLTGPYNEQFF
TRBD2 | NA | TRBJ2-7 | TRBV14 | TGTGCCAGCAGCCTTAGCGGGGGGGCCCACGAGCAGTACTTC | CASSLSGGAHEQYF
NA | NA | TRBJ1-1 | TRBV5-1 | TGCGCCAGCAGCTTGTCGGGCAGGGGCGGCACTGAAGCTTTCTTT | CASSLSGRGGTEAFF
NA | NA | TRBJ1-2 | TRBV25-1 | TGTGCCAGCAGTGTAGGGGGAAGTGCTGAGGGCTACACCTTC | CASSVGGSAEGYTF
NA | NA | TRBJ2-3 | TRBV7-9 | TGTGCCAGCAGACCGAGGGGGGATACGCAGTATTTT | CASRPRGDTQYF
NA | NA | TRBJ1-2 | TRBV6-5 | TGTGCCAGCAGGTCCGGGACCCCCTTCCGAGATGGCTACACCTTC | CASRSGTPFRDGYTF
NA | NA | TRBJ1-2 | TRBV9 | TGTGCCAGCAAAATTCCCGGGCAGGAAGGCGGCTACACCTTC | CASKIPGQEGGYTF
TRBD2 | NA | TRBJ2-7 | TRBV29-1 | TGCAGCGTAGAGGGACTAGCGGGCGCCTACGAGCAGTACTTC | CSVEGLAGAYEQYF
NA | few | TRBJ1-1 | TRBV19 | TGTGCCAGTAGTATGGGGGGAACTGAAGCTTTCTTT | CASSMGGTEAFF
NA | NA | TRBJ2-1 | TRBV5-4 | TGTGCCAGCAGCTTGTCACAGTACAATGAGCAGTTCTTC | CASSLSQYNEQFF
NA | NA | TRBJ2-7 | TRBV19 | TGTGCCAGTAGCAAGGGACCGTCGAGCTCCTACGAGCAGTACTTC | CASSKGPSSSYEQYF
NA | NA | TRBJ1-5 | TRBV28 | TGTGCCAGCAGTTTTGGTACTTCGCCCCAGCATTTT | CASSFGTSPQHF
NA | NA | TRBJ1-5 | TRBV2 | TGTGCCAACGGCAATAATCAGCCCCAGCATTTT | CANGNNQPQHF
NA | NA | TRBJ2-3 | TRBV13 | TGTGCCAGCAGCTTAGTCGAGGTACCGGGCCCAGATACGCAGTATTTT | CASSLVEVPGPDTQYF
TRBD1 | NA | TRBJ1-1 | TRBV27 | TGTGCCAGCAGTTTAGTGGGGACAGGGGGGTTCGGCACTGAAGCTTTCTTT | CASSLVGTGGFGTEAFF